The T cell receptor (beta chain) described here comes from a study of graft-versus-host responses after intestinal transplantation. Study background: Recipients underwent multivisceral, liver-intestinal, or isolated intestinal transplants. Anti-thymocyte globulin induction was given to all recipients, followed by tacrolimus and steroids for three to four years. Findings and limits, study-wide: Recipient marrow harbored GvH clones, some of which surfaced first in ileum or blood.

Germline V lookup: CDR1 ENHRY, CDR2 SYGVKD. This CDR3 region has 15 residues. Deletions cut 8 bases from V and 6 bases from J, with 22 bases between. Worth noting for this clone: The antigen remains unidentified.

Grafts had their tissue processed, releasing intraepithelial and lamina propria lymphocytes. The table came from immunoSEQ multiplex PCR; TCRdb's copy has only in-frame clones and leaves some out. The sample consists of some 15,000 clones, around 64% of them appearing once. The sequenced sample was ileum tissue, obtained about 680 days after intestinal transplantation. The receptor was derived from a human patient who received an intestinal transplant, so some T cells may come from the graft donor. The chain recombines TRBV10-3 with TRBJ1-1; D remains unclear. Here the CDR3 reads CAIRRGIFPIAEAFF. DNA of the CDR3: TGTGCCATCCGACGAGGCATCTTCCCGATTGCTGAAGCTTTCTTT.